The present entry profiles one TCR beta chain with its context. The repertoire was sequenced with immunoSEQ multiplex PCR; TCRdb's copy has only in-frame clones and lacks some. The table lists about 170,000 clones, around 91% of them singletons. The CDR3 is made up of 15 amino acids. Germline CDR1 and CDR2: SGHVS and FNYEAQ. The ends lost 3 bases at V and 5 bases at J; junction bases unmatched: 8. These data originate in a study of blood T cell repertoires in COVID-19. The sample was PBMCs or T cells enriched from blood (not recorded which). The rearrangement uses TRBV7-6 and TRBJ2-7, with 9 bases matching TRBD1. This sequence originates from a woman aged 18-35 years who had recovered from COVID-19. CDR3 in DNA: TGTGCCAGCAGCTTCTCCGGGACAGGGATAAACGAGCAGTACTTC. This encodes CASSFSGTGINEQYF.